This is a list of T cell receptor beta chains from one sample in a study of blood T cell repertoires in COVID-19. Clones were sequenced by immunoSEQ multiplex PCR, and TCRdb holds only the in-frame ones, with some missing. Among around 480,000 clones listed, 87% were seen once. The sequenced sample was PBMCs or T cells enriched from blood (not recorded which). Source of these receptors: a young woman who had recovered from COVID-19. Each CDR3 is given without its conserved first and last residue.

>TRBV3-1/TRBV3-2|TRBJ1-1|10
ASSQVTGEAF
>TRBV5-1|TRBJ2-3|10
ASSPGRDTQY
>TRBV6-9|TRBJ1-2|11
ASSYEVRDGYT
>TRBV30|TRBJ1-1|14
AWVGGTGLRDTEAF
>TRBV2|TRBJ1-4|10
ASSARGEKLF
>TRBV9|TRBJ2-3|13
ASTLGGGAGDTQY
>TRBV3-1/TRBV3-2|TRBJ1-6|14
ASSRRGDAINSPLH
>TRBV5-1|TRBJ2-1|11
ASSLAPGNEQF
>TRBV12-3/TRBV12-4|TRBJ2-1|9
ASTLTGWQF
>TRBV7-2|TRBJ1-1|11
ASSRHMNTEAF
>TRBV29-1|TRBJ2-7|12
SVGQGQEPYEQY
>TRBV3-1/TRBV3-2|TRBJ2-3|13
ASSPLQGAGDTQY
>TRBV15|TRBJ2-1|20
ATSRSTAGERGPLSSYNEQF
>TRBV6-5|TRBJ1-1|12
ASRTGQGGTEAF
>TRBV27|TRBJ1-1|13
ASSSLTVWSPEAF
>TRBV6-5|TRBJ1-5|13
AIQGGDFSNQPQH
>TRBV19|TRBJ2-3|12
ASNRGGSADTQY
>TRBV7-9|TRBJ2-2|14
ASSLMRGGDTGELF
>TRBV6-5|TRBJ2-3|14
ASSYSEGARGDTQY
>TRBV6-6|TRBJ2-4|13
ASSKGSGTVNIQY
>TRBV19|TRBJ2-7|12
ASSMEQGPYEQY
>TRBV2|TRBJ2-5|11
ASSSLSSETQY
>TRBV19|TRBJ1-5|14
ASSSGGQGVNQPQH
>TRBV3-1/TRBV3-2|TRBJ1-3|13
ASSQVEGTGNTIY
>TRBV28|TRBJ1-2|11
ASSWAGDYGYT
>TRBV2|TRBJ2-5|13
ASSESLPGGETQY
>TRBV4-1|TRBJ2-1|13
ASSQVGGEGDEQF
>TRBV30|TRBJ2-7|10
AWSPTGPEQY
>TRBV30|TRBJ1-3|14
AWSPLGDTSGNTIY
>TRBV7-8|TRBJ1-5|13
ASSLGQGGSQPQH
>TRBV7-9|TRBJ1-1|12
ATNPLGENTEAF
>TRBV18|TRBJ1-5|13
ASSARGGGNQPQH
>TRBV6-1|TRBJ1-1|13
ASSERQVEVGEAF
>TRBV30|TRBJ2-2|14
AWSVGQGSNTGELF
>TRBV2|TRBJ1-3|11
ASSGEMGNTIY
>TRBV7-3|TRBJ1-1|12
ASSLYAGNTEAF
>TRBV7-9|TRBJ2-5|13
ASRRQTGRGETQY
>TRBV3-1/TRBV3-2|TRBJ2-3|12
ASSQALPADTQY
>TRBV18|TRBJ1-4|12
ASSPFRSRGGLF
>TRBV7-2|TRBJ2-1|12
ASSLSGFVGEQF
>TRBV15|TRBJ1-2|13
ATRPTGGGGYGYT
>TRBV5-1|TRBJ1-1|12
ASSLGELNTEAF